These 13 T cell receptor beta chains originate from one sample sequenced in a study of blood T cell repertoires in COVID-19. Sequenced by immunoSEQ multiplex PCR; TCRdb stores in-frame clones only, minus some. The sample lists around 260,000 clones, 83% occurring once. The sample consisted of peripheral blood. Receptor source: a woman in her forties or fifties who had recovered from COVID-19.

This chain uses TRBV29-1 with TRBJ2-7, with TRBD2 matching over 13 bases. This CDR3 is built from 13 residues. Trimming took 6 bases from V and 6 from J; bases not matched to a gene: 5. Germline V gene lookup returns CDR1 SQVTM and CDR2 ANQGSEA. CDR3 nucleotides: TGCAGCGTGAGACTAGCGGGGGGATCCGAGCAGTACTTC. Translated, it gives CSVRLAGGSEQYF.

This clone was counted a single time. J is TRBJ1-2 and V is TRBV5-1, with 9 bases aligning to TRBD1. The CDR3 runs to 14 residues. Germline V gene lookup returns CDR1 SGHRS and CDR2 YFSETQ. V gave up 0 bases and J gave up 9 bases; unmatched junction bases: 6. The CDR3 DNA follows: TGCGCCAGCAGCTTGGAGGGACAGGGTAGGAGCTACACCTTC. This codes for CASSLEGQGRSYTF.

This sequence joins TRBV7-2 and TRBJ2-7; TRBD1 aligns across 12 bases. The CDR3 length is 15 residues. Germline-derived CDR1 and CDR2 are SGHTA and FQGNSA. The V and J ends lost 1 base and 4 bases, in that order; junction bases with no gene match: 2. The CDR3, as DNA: TGTGCCAGCAGCTTAGGGGGACAGGGGGCTTACGAGCAGTACTTC. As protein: CASSLGGQGAYEQYF.

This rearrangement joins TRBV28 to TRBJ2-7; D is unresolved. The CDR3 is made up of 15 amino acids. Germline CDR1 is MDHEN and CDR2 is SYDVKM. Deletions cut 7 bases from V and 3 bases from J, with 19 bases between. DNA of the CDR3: TGTGCCAGCACCAATGGCGGCGAAGGTGGCTACGAGCAGTACTTC. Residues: CASTNGGEGGYEQYF.

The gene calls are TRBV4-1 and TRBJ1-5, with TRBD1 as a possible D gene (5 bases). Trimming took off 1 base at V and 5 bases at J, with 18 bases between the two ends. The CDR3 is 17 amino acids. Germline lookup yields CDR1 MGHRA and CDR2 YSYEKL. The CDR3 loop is CASSQVWGGPKYQPQHF. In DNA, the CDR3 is TGCGCCAGCAGCCAAGTTTGGGGGGGACCTAAGTATCAGCCCCAGCATTTT.

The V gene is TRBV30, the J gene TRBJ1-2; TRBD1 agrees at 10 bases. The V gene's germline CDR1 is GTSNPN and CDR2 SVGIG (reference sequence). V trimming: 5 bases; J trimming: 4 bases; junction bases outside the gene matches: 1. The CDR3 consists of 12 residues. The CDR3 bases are TGTGCCTGGGGGACAGGGGCCTATGGCTACACCTTC. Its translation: CAWGTGAYGYTF.

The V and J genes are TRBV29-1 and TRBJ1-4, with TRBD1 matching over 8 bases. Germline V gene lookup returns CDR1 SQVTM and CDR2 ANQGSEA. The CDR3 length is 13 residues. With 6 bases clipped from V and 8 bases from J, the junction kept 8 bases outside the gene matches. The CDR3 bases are TGCAGCGTGGCCGACAGGGGCTGGGAAAAACTGTTTTTT. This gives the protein CSVADRGWEKLFF.

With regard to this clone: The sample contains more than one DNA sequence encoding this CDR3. The chain's CDR3 is CATSRGQGAYEQYF. The CDR3 DNA is TGTGCCACCAGCAGAGGACAGGGGGCCTACGAGCAGTACTTC. The J gene is TRBJ2-7, the V gene TRBV15, with 9 bases lining up with TRBD1. Per germline, CDR1 LNHNV and CDR2 YYDKDF (reference sequence). V lost 1 base to trimming and J lost 2 bases; unmatched junction nucleotides: 0. CDR3 length: 14 residues. Filled out from reference TRBV15 and TRBJ2-7, the complete variable domain reads DAMVIQNPRYQVTQFGKPVTLSCSQTLNHNVMYWYQQKSSQAPKLLFHYYDKDFNNEADTPDNFQSRRPNTSFCFLDIRSPGLGDTAMYLCATSRGQGAYEQYFGPGTRLTVT.

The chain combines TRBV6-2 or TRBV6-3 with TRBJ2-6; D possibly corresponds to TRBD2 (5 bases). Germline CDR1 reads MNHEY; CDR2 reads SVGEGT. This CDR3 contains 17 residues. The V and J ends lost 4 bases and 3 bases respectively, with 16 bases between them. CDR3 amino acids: CASSSGGGVSGANVLTF. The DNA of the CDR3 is TGTGCCAGCAGTTCCGGTGGAGGAGTTAGTGGGGCCAACGTCCTGACTTTC.

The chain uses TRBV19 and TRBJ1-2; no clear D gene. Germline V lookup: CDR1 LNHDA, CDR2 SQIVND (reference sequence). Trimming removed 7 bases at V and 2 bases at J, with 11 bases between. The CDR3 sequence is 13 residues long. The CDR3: CASTLTRNYGYTF. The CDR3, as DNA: TGTGCCAGTACCCTGACACGGAACTATGGCTACACCTTC.

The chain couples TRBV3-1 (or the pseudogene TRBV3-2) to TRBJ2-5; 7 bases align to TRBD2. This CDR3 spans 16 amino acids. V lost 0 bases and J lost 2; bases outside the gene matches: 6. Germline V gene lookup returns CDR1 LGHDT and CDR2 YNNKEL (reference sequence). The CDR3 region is CASSQDPGLLQETQYF. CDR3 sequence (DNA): TGTGCCAGCAGCCAAGACCCGGGACTACTTCAAGAGACCCAGTACTTC.

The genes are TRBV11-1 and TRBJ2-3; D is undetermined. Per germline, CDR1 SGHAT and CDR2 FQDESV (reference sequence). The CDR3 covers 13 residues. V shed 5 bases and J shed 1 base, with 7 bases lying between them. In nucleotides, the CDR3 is TGTGCCAGCAGCCGCTACCGCACAGATACGCAGTATTTT. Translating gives CASSRYRTDTQYF.

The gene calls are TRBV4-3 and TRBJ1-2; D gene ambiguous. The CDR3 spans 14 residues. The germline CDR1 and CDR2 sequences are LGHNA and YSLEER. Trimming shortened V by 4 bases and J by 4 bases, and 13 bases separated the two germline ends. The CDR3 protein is CASSPRTEGYGYTF. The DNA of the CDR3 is TGCGCCAGCAGCCCGCGAACGGAGGGCTATGGCTACACCTTC.